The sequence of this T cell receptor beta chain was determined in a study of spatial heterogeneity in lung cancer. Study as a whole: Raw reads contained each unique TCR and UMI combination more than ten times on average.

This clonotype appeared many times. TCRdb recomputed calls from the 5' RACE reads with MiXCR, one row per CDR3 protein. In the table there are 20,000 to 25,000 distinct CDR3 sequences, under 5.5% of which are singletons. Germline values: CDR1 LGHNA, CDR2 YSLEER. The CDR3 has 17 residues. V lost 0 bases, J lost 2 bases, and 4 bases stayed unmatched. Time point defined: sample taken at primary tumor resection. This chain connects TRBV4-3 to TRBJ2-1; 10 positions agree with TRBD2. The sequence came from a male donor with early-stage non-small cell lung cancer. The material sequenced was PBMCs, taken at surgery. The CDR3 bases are TGCGCCAGCAGCCAAGACCGAGCGGGAGGGGCCTACAATGAGCAGTTCTTC. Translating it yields CASSQDRAGGAYNEQFF.